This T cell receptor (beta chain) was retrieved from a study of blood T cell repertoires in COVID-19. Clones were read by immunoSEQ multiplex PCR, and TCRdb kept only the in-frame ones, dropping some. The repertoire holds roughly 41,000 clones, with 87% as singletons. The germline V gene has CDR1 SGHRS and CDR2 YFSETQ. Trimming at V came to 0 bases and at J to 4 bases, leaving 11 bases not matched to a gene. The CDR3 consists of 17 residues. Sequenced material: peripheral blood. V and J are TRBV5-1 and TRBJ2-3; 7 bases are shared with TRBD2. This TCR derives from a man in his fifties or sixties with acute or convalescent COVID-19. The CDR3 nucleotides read TGCGCCAGCAGCTTGGGGCTAGCGGTGAATGGGCCAGATACGCAGTATTTT. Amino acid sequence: CASSLGLAVNGPDTQYF.